These 22 T cell receptor beta chains originate from one sample sequenced in a study of OX40 agonist ivuxolimab in advanced cancers. Profiling relied on immunoSEQ multiplex PCR, and the TCRdb table lists in-frame clones only, not all of them. This sample carries approximately 94,000 clones, around 91% of them seen once, and the ten largest clones take around 0.86%. The sample here was CD4+ or CD8+ T cells sorted from blood, taken in a trial of the OX40 agonist ivuxolimab. All receptors come from an adult with an advanced solid tumor such as melanoma, head and neck, liver or kidney cancer.

Judged by abundance, this clone is medium-sized (0.01 to 0.1%). The rearrangement uses TRBV5-1 and TRBJ2-5; 12 bases are a match to TRBD2. The CDR3 length is 18 residues. Germline CDR1 is SGHRS and CDR2 is YFSETQ. The J segment lost 1 base and the V segment lost 4 bases, leaving 11 bases of the junction unmatched. The CDR3 loop reads CASSPRRLAGVGQETQYF. CDR3 sequence (DNA): TGCGCCAGCAGCCCGAGACGACTAGCGGGAGTGGGCCAAGAGACCCAGTACTTC.

The chain combines TRBV7-9 with TRBJ2-3, with 8 bases aligning to TRBD2. CDR3 length: 15 residues. The germline gives CDR1 SEHNR, CDR2 FQNEAQ (reference sequence). The trim removed 4 bases at V and 5 bases at J, leaving 8 bases unmatched. Here the CDR3 reads CASSSSGSWGDTQYF. Here the CDR3 DNA reads TGTGCCAGCAGCTCCAGCGGGAGTTGGGGAGATACGCAGTATTTT.

The chain joins TRBV11-3 to TRBJ2-1, with TRBD2 matching 7 bases. Germline values: CDR1 SGHNT, CDR2 YENEEA. The CDR3 runs 14 residues. Trimming cost V 1 base and J 8 bases; bases outside gene matches: 5. This CDR3 reads CASSLGGTTDEQFF. The CDR3 DNA follows: TGTGCCAGCAGCTTAGGAGGGACTACCGATGAGCAGTTCTTC.

The table lists this clone with a count of one. The genes are TRBV7-3 and TRBJ2-1, with D perhaps TRBD1 (5 bases). The V end was cut by 5 bases, the J end by 2 bases, with 13 bases between. CDR3 size: 15 residues. Looked up from germline, CDR1 is SGHTA and CDR2 is FQGTGA. In DNA, the CDR3 is TGTGCCAGCAGCCAGGGCGGCGCTACCTACAATGAGCAGTTCTTC. Translation: CASSQGGATYNEQFF.

J is TRBJ1-3 and V is TRBV19; no clear D. The CDR3 spans 12 residues. V was cut by 5 bases and J by 7 bases, with 9 bases left in between. In germline, CDR1 is LNHDA, CDR2 SQIVND (reference sequence). CDR3 in amino acids: CASSLHENTIYF. In DNA, the CDR3 is TGTGCCAGTAGTCTCCATGAGAACACCATATATTTT.

The rearrangement uses TRBV14 and TRBJ2-7; D is possibly TRBD2 (6 bases). Germline V gives CDR1 SGHDN, CDR2 FVKESK. V was pared by 4 bases and J by 3 bases, with 22 bases between. The CDR3 spans 17 residues. The CDR3 DNA sequence: TGTGCCAGCAGCCGGTTCAGTGGACGGGAGATATACTACGAGCAGTACTTC. As protein: CASSRFSGREIYYEQYF.

As DNA, the CDR3 is TGTGCCAGCAGCTCCTTGGGGACTAGCGGGAGGAGGGGGACGACAGATACGCAGTATTTT. It specifies CASSSLGTSGRRGTTDTQYF. V usage is TRBV5-4 and J usage is TRBJ2-3; 15 bases align to TRBD2. Germline CDR1 reads SGHNT; CDR2 reads YYREEE (reference sequence). This CDR3 contains 20 residues. The trim removed 3 bases at V and 3 bases at J, leaving 14 bases unmatched.

This clone appeared a few times. The chain has TRBV7-2 and TRBJ2-1; the match to TRBD2 covers 9 bases. The junction had 17 bases not matched to a gene; V was cut back by 5 bases and J by 12 bases. This CDR3 contains 16 residues. The germline CDR1 and CDR2 sequences are SGHTA and FQGNSA. CDR3 loop: CASSPRGAGGAKGQFF. CDR3 DNA: TGTGCCAGCAGCCCCCGCGGAGCGGGAGGTGCCAAGGGGCAGTTCTTC.

The chain uses TRBV19 and TRBJ1-5, with 7 bases lining up with TRBD1. The germline V gene encodes CDR1 LNHDA and CDR2 SQIVND (reference sequence). The CDR3 covers 15 residues. V gave up 5 bases and J gave up 9 bases; unmatched junction bases: 13. In nucleotides, the CDR3 is TGTGCCAGTAGTTTGACAGGGTCCGATCACCGGCCCCAGCATTTT. Amino acids: CASSLTGSDHRPQHF.

V is TRBV7-3 and J is TRBJ2-7, with D unresolved. This CDR3 has 20 amino acids. CDR1 and CDR2 (germline): SGHTA, FQGTGA. Trimming took 5 bases from V and 3 from J, leaving 32 bases between them. For the CDR3, the DNA is TGTGCCAGCAGCCGTATTATGGACCGCATCTACGGTTGGATTGGCTACGAGCAGTACTTC. Encoded protein: CASSRIMDRIYGWIGYEQYF.

This chain connects TRBV5-1 to TRBJ2-2, with 7 nucleotides matching TRBD1. Trimming at V came to 5 bases and at J to 3 bases, leaving 7 bases not matched to a gene. Germline lookup yields CDR1 SGHRS and CDR2 YFSETQ. The CDR3 extends over 15 amino acids. CDR3 sequence reads: CASRPETGYTGELFF. CDR3 in DNA: TGCGCCAGCAGACCCGAGACAGGGTACACCGGGGAGCTGTTTTTT.

This clone was picked up a small number of times. V is TRBV11-3 and J is TRBJ2-1; perhaps TRBD2 as D (5 bases). Germline CDR1 reads SGHNT; CDR2 reads YENEEA. The ends were cut back, 1 base at V and 4 bases at J, with 8 bases in the middle. The CDR3 length is 14 residues. CDR3 sequence reads: CASSLAGEYNEQFF. CDR3 DNA sequence: TGTGCCAGCAGCTTAGCCGGGGAGTACAATGAGCAGTTCTTC. The entire variable domain, with the rest obtained from reference TRBV11-3 and TRBJ2-1, is as follows: EAGVVQSPRYKIIEKKQPVAFWCNPISGHNTLYWYLQNLGQGPELLIRYENEEAVDDSQLPKDRFSAERLKGVDSTLKIQPAELGDSAVYLCASSLAGEYNEQFFGPGTRLTVL.

The genes are TRBV2 and TRBJ1-2; D is ambiguous. V was shortened by 1 base and J by 4 bases, with 10 bases between the two germline ends. The CDR3 spans 14 residues. Germline V lookup: CDR1 SNHLY, CDR2 FYNNEI. As DNA, the CDR3 is TGTGCCAGCAGTGAAGGGGGATTGGGCTATGGCTACACCTTC. Protein sequence: CASSEGGLGYGYTF.

The chain employs TRBV7-3 and TRBJ1-5; 7 nucleotides agree with TRBD1. The CDR3 spans 15 residues. The trim removed 5 bases at V and 5 bases at J, leaving 9 bases unmatched. CDR1 SGHTA and CDR2 FQGTGA come from the germline V gene. The CDR3 sequence: CASSRRTGRDQPQHF. The CDR3 coding sequence is TGTGCCAGCAGCCGCCGGACAGGCAGAGATCAGCCCCAGCATTTT.

This clone occurred a few times. This chain uses TRBV7-8 with TRBJ2-7; D perhaps matches TRBD2 (6 bases). With 7 bases removed from V and 9 bases from J, the gap between germline ends came to 16 bases. This CDR3 spans 12 amino acids. In germline, CDR1 is SGHVS, CDR2 FQNEAQ. CDR3 residues: CASTPRPGRQYF. As DNA, the CDR3 is TGTGCCAGCACGCCTAGACCCGGGAGGCAGTACTTC.

V usage is TRBV7-9 and J usage is TRBJ2-1, with 14 bases lining up with TRBD2. The CDR3 is 16 amino acids. Trimming at V came to 4 bases and at J to 8 bases, leaving 7 bases not matched to a gene. Germline V gene lookup returns CDR1 SEHNR and CDR2 FQNEAQ (reference sequence). The CDR3 DNA reads as TGTGCCAGCAGCTCCGGGACTAGCGGGAGTCTCGATGAGCAGTTCTTC. Protein product: CASSSGTSGSLDEQFF.

The chain joins TRBV27 to TRBJ2-7; 11 bases map to TRBD2. Germline lookup yields CDR1 MNHEY and CDR2 SMNVEV (reference sequence). The V and J ends lost 6 bases and 2 bases, in that order; junction bases with no gene match: 15. The CDR3 extends over 18 amino acids. The CDR3 sequence is CASSLKARTSGSTYEQYF. For the CDR3, the DNA is TGTGCCAGCAGCTTAAAAGCCAGGACTAGCGGGTCCACCTACGAGCAGTACTTC.

V usage is TRBV4-1 and J usage is TRBJ2-3; 12 positions match TRBD2. This CDR3 is 20 amino acids long. Germline values: CDR1 MGHRA, CDR2 YSYEKL. With 0 bases clipped from V and 1 base from J, the junction kept 11 bases outside the gene matches. CDR3 DNA: TGCGCCAGCAGCCAAGACCCCCCAAATCTAGCGGGAGGGGGCACAGATACGCAGTATTTT. Translating it yields CASSQDPPNLAGGGTDTQYF.

The table lists this clone with a count of one. The DNA of the CDR3 is TGTGCCAGCAGCCCCGACTCGAACACCGGGGAGCTGTTTTTT. Amino acid sequence: CASSPDSNTGELFF. The V gene is TRBV7-3, the J gene TRBJ2-2; D is undetermined. In germline, CDR1 is SGHTA, CDR2 FQGTGA. The CDR3 sequence is 14 residues long. The germline V and J ends were trimmed by 5 bases and 0 bases, with 7 bases remaining between them.

The chain couples TRBV6-5 to TRBJ2-1; 10 nucleotides match TRBD2. The CDR3 has 15 amino acids. Trimming at V came to 6 bases and at J to 7 bases, leaving 9 bases not matched to a gene. Looked up from germline, CDR1 is MNHEY and CDR2 is SVGAGI. The CDR3 spells CASSHLAGAGNEQFF. CDR3 DNA sequence: TGTGCCAGCAGCCACCTAGCGGGAGCGGGGAATGAGCAGTTCTTC.

The chain has TRBV6-4 and TRBJ1-2; D is unclear. This CDR3 is 15 amino acids long. V gave up 0 bases and J gave up 3 bases, with 11 bases separating them. Germline assignment: CDR1 MRHNA and CDR2 SNTAGT. CDR3 coding DNA: TGTGCCAGCAGTGACTCGACGGGGAATCACTATGGCTACACCTTC. Its translation is CASSDSTGNHYGYTF.

The chain joins TRBV11-3 to TRBJ2-1; a possible D gene is TRBD2 (7 bases). Germline CDR1 is SGHNT and CDR2 is YENEEA. The CDR3 length is 14 residues. With 5 bases removed from V and 8 bases from J, the gap between germline ends came to 16 bases. The CDR3 reads CASSRGGAQDEQFF. The CDR3 DNA is TGTGCCAGCAGCAGGGGGGGGGCGCAGGATGAGCAGTTCTTC.